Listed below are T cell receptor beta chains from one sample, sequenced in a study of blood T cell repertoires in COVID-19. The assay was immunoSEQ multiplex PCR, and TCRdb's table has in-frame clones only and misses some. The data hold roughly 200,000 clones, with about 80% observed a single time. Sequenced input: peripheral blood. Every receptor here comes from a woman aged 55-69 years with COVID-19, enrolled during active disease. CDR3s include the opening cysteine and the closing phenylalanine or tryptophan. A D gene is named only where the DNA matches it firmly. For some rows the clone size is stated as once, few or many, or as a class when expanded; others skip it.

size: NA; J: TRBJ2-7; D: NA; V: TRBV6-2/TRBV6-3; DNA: TGTGCCAGCAGTTACCCACTACCCCCTAGCTCCTACGAGCAGTACTTC; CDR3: CASSYPLPPSSYEQYF
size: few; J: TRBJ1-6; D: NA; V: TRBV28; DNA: TGTGCCAGCAGTTTGATTGGGCGGGATTCACCCCTCCACTTT; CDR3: CASSLIGRDSPLHF
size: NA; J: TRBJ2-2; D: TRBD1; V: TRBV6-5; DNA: TGTGCCAGTCCCGGGACAGCGAACACCGGGGAGCTGTTTTTT; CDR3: CASPGTANTGELFF
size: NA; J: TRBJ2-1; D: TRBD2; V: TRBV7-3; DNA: TGTGCCAGCAGCTTAGCGGGAGGGTGGATGAGTGAGCAGTTCTTC; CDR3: CASSLAGGWMSEQFF
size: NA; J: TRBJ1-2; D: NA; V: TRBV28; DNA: TGTGCCAGCAGTCTTCCGCGGGAGGGATACTATGGCTACACCTTC; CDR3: CASSLPREGYYGYTF
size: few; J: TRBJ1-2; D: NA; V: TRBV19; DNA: TGTGCCAGTAGTATGGAAGGGACAACAAGTCTCTATGGCTACACCTTC; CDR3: CASSMEGTTSLYGYTF
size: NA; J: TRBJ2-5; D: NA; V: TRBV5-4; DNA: TGTGCCAGCAGCCCATCCGGGGCTAGCGATGAGACCCAGTACTTC; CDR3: CASSPSGASDETQYF
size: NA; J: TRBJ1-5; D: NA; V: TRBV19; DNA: TGTGCCAGTAGGTTTCATACCCGGGGCAATCAGCCCCAGCATTTT; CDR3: CASRFHTRGNQPQHF
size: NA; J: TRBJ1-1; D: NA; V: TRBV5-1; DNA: TGCGCCAGCAGCTTGGATCCGGGATCGAACACTGAAGCTTTCTTT; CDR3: CASSLDPGSNTEAFF
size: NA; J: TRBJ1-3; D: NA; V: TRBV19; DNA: TGTGCCAGTAGTATAGATCTCGCCAGCTCTGGAAACACCATATATTTT; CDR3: CASSIDLASSGNTIYF
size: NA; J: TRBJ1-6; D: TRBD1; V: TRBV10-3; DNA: TGTGCCATCAGACCTGACAGGGTGGATTCACCCCTCCACTTT; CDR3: CAIRPDRVDSPLHF
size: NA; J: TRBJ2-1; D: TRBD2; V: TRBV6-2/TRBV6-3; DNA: TGTGCCAGCAGTTACAGCGGGAGAGGTAATGAGCAGTTCTTC; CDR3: CASSYSGRGNEQFF
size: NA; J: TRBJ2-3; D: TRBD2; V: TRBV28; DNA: TGTGCCAGCAGTGCGGGAGACCGGACAGATACGCAGTATTTT; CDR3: CASSAGDRTDTQYF
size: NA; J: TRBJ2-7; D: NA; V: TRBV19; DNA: TGTGCCAGTAGTATTTCAGGTGGGGAGCCTCTCTACGAGCAGTACTTC; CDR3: CASSISGGEPLYEQYF
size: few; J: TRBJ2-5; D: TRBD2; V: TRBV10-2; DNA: TGCGCCAGCACCATACTAGCGGGGGGACCCTTGGAGACCCAGTACTTC; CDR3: CASTILAGGPLETQYF
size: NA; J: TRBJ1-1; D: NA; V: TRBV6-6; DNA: TGTGCCAGCAGTCGGACCGACACCCGGGAAATGAACACTGAAGCTTTCTTT; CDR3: CASSRTDTREMNTEAFF
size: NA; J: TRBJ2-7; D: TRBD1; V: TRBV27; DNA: TGTGCCAGCAGTCCCCTCCCGCGGACAGGGTTTTACGAGCAGTACTTC; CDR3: CASSPLPRTGFYEQYF
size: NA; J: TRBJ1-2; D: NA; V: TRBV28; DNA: TGTGCCAGCAGTTTCACGGGGTCCAACTATGGCTACACCTTC; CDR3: CASSFTGSNYGYTF
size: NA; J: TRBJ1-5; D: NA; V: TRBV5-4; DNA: TGTGCCAGCAGCTTGTCAGGCAGCAATCAGCCCCAGCATTTT; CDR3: CASSLSGSNQPQHF
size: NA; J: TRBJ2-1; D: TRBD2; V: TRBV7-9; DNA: TGTGCCACCTCAAGTGGACTAGCGGGGCGAAGCTCCTACAATGAGCAGTTCTTC; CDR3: CATSSGLAGRSSYNEQFF
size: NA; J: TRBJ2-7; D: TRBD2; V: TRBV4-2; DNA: TGTGCCAGCAGCCCGCTCGGGGGGGACCCTAGGAACGAGCAGTACTTC; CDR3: CASSPLGGDPRNEQYF
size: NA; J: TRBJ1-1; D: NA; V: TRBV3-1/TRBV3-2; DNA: TGTGCCAGCAGCCAAACAGGTGTCAACACTGAAGCTTTCTTT; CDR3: CASSQTGVNTEAFF
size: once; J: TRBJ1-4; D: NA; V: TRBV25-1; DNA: TGTGCCAGCAGCCAGGGGTACGAAAAACTGTTTTTT; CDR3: CASSQGYEKLFF
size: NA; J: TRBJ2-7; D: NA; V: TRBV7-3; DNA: TGTGCCAGCAGCTTAACGCTGGGCAGGATTATCCCCTACGAGCAGTACTTC; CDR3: CASSLTLGRIIPYEQYF
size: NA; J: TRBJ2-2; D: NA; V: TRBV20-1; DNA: TGCAGTGCTAGTTTGGCAGGGGACACCGGGGAGCTGTTTTTT; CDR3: CSASLAGDTGELFF
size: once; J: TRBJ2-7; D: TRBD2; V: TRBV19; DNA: TGTGCCAGTGGAGGGGGACTAGCGGGTTCGAGTGAGCAGTACTTC; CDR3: CASGGGLAGSSEQYF
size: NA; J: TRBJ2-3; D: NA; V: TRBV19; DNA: TGTGCCAGTAGTGTCTGGCAGGGAACGGCAGATACGCAGTATTTT; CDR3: CASSVWQGTADTQYF
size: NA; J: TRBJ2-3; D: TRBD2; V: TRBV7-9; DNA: TGTGCCAGCAGCTTTAGCGGGCTGACGGGAGATACGCAGTATTTT; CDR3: CASSFSGLTGDTQYF
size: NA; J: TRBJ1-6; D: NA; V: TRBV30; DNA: TGTGCCTGGGCGCCTACAGGAGATTCACCCCTCCACTTT; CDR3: CAWAPTGDSPLHF